Below, 26 T cell receptor beta chains from the same sample are listed, as sequenced in a study of cytomegalovirus exposure and HLA in healthy donors. A multiplex PCR was run with 60 Vbeta primers and 13 Jbeta primers. Using immunoSEQ multiplex PCR, the repertoire was profiled, and TCRdb retains in-frame clones only, with some absent. The sample has some 130,000 clones, approximately 83% seen once; the top ten hold 2.5% to 4%. The sample taken for sequencing was PBMCs. These TCRs come from a middle-aged man in good health and CMV-seronegative.

This clone came up once. This chain joins TRBV9 and TRBJ2-2; 7 bases are shared with TRBD2. V shed 4 bases and J 3 bases; nucleotides not matched to a gene: 6. The CDR3 extends over 15 amino acids. Germline CDR1 reads SGDLS; CDR2 reads YYNGEE. The CDR3 region is CASSSRLADTGELFF. CDR3 in DNA: TGTGCCAGCAGCTCCAGACTAGCAGACACCGGGGAGCTGTTTTTT.

This chain uses TRBV7-9 with TRBJ2-2; D is unclear. The CDR3 is made up of 16 amino acids. The V gene's germline CDR1 is SEHNR and CDR2 FQNEAQ (reference sequence). V shed 1 base and J shed 0 bases, with 9 bases lying between them. CDR3 protein: CASSLDVAANTGELFF. CDR3 coding DNA: TGTGCCAGCAGCTTAGACGTAGCTGCGAACACCGGGGAGCTGTTTTTT.

This chain connects TRBV4-1 to TRBJ2-3; 7 nucleotides align to TRBD2. This CDR3 has 16 amino acids. Germline V CDR1 and CDR2: MGHRA, YSYEKL. Unmatched junction bases numbered 7, after V lost 3 bases and J lost 1 base. CDR3 sequence: CASSQGGRGGTDTQYF. For the CDR3, the DNA is TGCGCCAGCAGCCAGGGGGGTCGGGGGGGCACAGATACGCAGTATTTT.

This clone was seen more than once but under ten times. The chain has TRBV28 and TRBJ1-5, with D possibly being TRBD1 (6 bases). This CDR3 is built from 15 residues. Deletions cut 8 bases from V and 3 bases from J, with 17 bases between. Germline CDR1 and CDR2: MDHEN and SYDVKM. CDR3 sequence: CASGVQGGTNQPQHF. The CDR3 region has the DNA TGTGCCAGCGGGGTACAGGGAGGGACCAATCAGCCCCAGCATTTT.

The chain is built from TRBV6-5 and TRBJ2-7; D is perhaps TRBD1 (6 bases). CDR3 size: 16 residues. The V end was cut by 0 bases, the J end by 1 base, with 13 bases between. Per germline, CDR1 MNHEY and CDR2 SVGAGI. CDR3 sequence reads: CASSYSVQGTSYEQYF. Here the CDR3 DNA reads TGTGCCAGCAGTTACTCCGTACAGGGTACGTCCTACGAGCAGTACTTC.

The count of this clone is one. This sequence joins TRBV27 and TRBJ2-3, with 11 bases that match TRBD2. This CDR3 contains 16 residues. V lost 3 bases and J lost 7; bases outside the gene matches: 9. CDR1 is MNHEY and CDR2 is SMNVEV in the germline V gene (reference sequence). The CDR3 region is CASSFDPGTSGHTQYF. The CDR3 bases are TGTGCCAGCAGTTTCGATCCCGGGACTAGCGGTCATACGCAGTATTTT.

This clone turned up a few times. The chain couples TRBV5-1 to TRBJ1-4, with TRBD1 matching 8 bases. Germline V gene data show CDR1 as SGHRS and CDR2 as YFSETQ. This CDR3 spans 14 amino acids. The V gene end was trimmed by 1 base and the J gene end by 6 bases; junction bases not matched to a gene: 2. CDR3 bases: TGCGCCAGCAGCTTGCAGGGGGCTGATGAAAAACTGTTTTTT. This sequence encodes CASSLQGADEKLFF.

This clone was recorded once. The same CDR3 can be traced to other DNA sequences in this sample. The chain's CDR3 is CASSPGTYEQYF. Here the CDR3 DNA reads TGCGCCAGCAGCCCAGGGACCTACGAGCAGTACTTC. The V and J genes are TRBV5-1 and TRBJ2-7; D possibly corresponds to TRBD1 (5 bases). V lost 4 bases and J lost 2, with 7 bases in between. The CDR3 runs to 12 residues. Germline CDR1 and CDR2: SGHRS and YFSETQ.

CDR3 in amino acids: CASVQGGHYTDTQYF. In DNA form, the CDR3 reads TGTGCCAGCGTCCAGGGGGGCCATTACACAGATACGCAGTATTTT. This sequence joins TRBV28 and TRBJ2-3; TRBD1 is a possible D gene (7 bases). V dropped 8 bases and J dropped 2 bases, with 17 bases sitting between them. The CDR3 covers 15 residues. Germline V CDR1 and CDR2: MDHEN, SYDVKM.

This sequence joins TRBV7-3 and TRBJ2-1; 14 bases are a match to TRBD2. CDR1 is SGHTA and CDR2 is FQGTGA in the germline V gene. The CDR3 has 18 residues. With 5 bases clipped from V and 6 bases from J, the junction kept 12 bases outside the gene matches. DNA of the CDR3: TGTGCCAGCAGCCGCGGACTAGCGGGAGGCTGGGGAATCAATGAGCAGTTCTTC. Its translation is CASSRGLAGGWGINEQFF.

This chain connects TRBV5-1 to TRBJ1-2, with D perhaps TRBD1 (5 bases). The CDR3 is made up of 13 amino acids. Between the trimmed V and J ends, which lost 2 bases and 8 bases, there was a span of 13 bases. CDR1 is SGHRS, CDR2 YFSETQ, per germline. The CDR3 nucleotides read TGCGCCAGCAGCTTTGGACATTCTCAGGGCTACACCTTC. This codes for CASSFGHSQGYTF. The full variable domain, with the rest looked up from reference TRBV5-1 and TRBJ1-2, is KAGVTQTPRYLIKTRGQQVTLSCSPISGHRSVSWYQQTPGQGLQFLFEYFSETQRNKGNFPGRFSGRQFSNSRSEMNVSTLELGDSALYLCASSFGHSQGYTFGSGTRLTVV.

The V and J genes are TRBV7-9 and TRBJ2-1; no definite D call. The CDR3 extends over 14 amino acids. Trimming took off 2 bases at V and 15 bases at J, with 20 bases between the two ends. Germline V gives CDR1 SEHNR, CDR2 FQNEAQ (reference sequence). The CDR3 nucleotides are TGTGCCAGCAGCTTAAGTTCGTCCCCATTACGAGGGTTCTTC. Amino acid sequence: CASSLSSSPLRGFF.

This rearrangement joins TRBV6-5 to TRBJ1-2; D not resolved. V was trimmed by 6 bases and J by 3 bases, leaving 14 bases between them. CDR3 length equals 14 residues. Germline V gene data show CDR1 as MNHEY and CDR2 as SVGAGI. The CDR3 coding sequence is TGTGCCAGCAGCGACGCCATACGGGACTATGGCTACACCTTC. This codes for CASSDAIRDYGYTF.

The chain recombines TRBV19 with TRBJ2-3; D is perhaps TRBD2 (7 bases). The ends were cut back, 5 bases at V and 5 bases at J, with 20 bases in the middle. CDR3 length equals 16 residues. Germline lookup yields CDR1 LNHDA and CDR2 SQIVND (reference sequence). CDR3 sequence: CASSSRGALSVDTQYF. The CDR3 region has the DNA TGTGCCAGTAGTTCCCGGGGGGCCCTTAGCGTAGATACGCAGTATTTT. Full variable domain (remainder filled in from reference TRBV19 and TRBJ2-3): DGGITQSPKYLFRKEGQNVTLSCEQNLNHDAMYWYRQDPGQGLRLIYYSQIVNDFQKGDIAEGYSVSREKKESFPLTVTSAQKNPTAFYLCASSSRGALSVDTQYFGPGTRLTVL.

This clone showed up just a few times. The J gene is TRBJ2-6, the V gene TRBV4-3; 7 nucleotides line up with TRBD1. With V trimmed by 0 bases and J by 4 bases, 3 bases remained unmatched. Germline assignment: CDR1 LGHNA and CDR2 YSLEER. The CDR3 covers 16 residues. CDR3 loop: CASSQEGGGGANVLTF. The CDR3 DNA reads as TGCGCCAGCAGCCAAGAAGGGGGCGGAGGGGCCAACGTCCTGACTTTC.

V and J are TRBV4-3 and TRBJ1-2; 8 nucleotides line up with TRBD1. From germline, CDR1 is LGHNA and CDR2 YSLEER. CDR3 size: 14 residues. Trimming cost V 4 bases and J 8 bases; bases outside gene matches: 9. The CDR3 region has the DNA TGCGCCAGCAGCCGGAACAGGGGGGAGGGAGGCTACACCTTC. Translated, it gives CASSRNRGEGGYTF.

The chain joins TRBV30 to TRBJ2-2; maybe TRBD1 (5 bases). In germline, CDR1 is GTSNPN, CDR2 SVGIG (reference sequence). V lost 3 bases and J 0 bases, leaving 8 bases between the germline ends. This CDR3 has 14 residues. CDR3 protein: CAWRARANTGELFF. As DNA, the CDR3 is TGTGCCTGGAGAGCCAGGGCGAACACCGGGGAGCTGTTTTTT.

This clone was seen a single time. This chain uses TRBV29-1 with TRBJ2-3; the match to TRBD1 covers 10 bases. CDR1 and CDR2 (germline): SQVTM, ANQGSEA. J gave up 3 bases and V 5 bases, and 11 bases lay outside the gene matches. The CDR3 runs to 16 residues. The CDR3: CSVNRPGQGRTDTQYF. Written as DNA, the CDR3 is TGCAGCGTTAATAGACCGGGACAGGGGAGGACAGATACGCAGTATTTT.

The chain couples TRBV7-9 to TRBJ1-3; D perhaps matches TRBD1 (5 bases). V was cut by 5 bases and J by 6 bases, with 20 bases left in between. This CDR3 contains 16 residues. The germline CDR1 and CDR2 sequences are SEHNR and FQNEAQ (reference sequence). CDR3 in amino acids: CASSPPPRGVENTIYF. Written as DNA, the CDR3 is TGTGCCAGCAGCCCGCCGCCTCGGGGGGTGGAAAACACCATATATTTT.

This CDR3 is CASSLSGQVAQETQYF. The CDR3 DNA reads as TGCGCCAGCAGCTTGTCCGGACAGGTGGCGCAAGAGACCCAGTACTTC. The chain couples TRBV5-1 to TRBJ2-5; TRBD1 aligns across 7 bases. There are 16 residues in the CDR3. Unmatched junction bases numbered 8, after V lost 1 base and J lost 2 bases. Germline V gene lookup returns CDR1 SGHRS and CDR2 YFSETQ.

This clone was detected only a few times. The CDR3 bases are TGTGCCAGCAGTTACTCCGGGGATTTAATCTACGAGCAGTACTTC. Translated: CASSYSGDLIYEQYF. The chain uses TRBV6-5 and TRBJ2-7, with a weak D call TRBD2 (5 bases). This CDR3 contains 15 residues. Between the trimmed V and J ends, which lost 0 bases and 3 bases, there was a span of 12 bases. The germline gives CDR1 MNHEY, CDR2 SVGAGI.

The V gene is TRBV5-1, the J gene TRBJ1-1, with D maybe TRBD1 (6 bases). Trimming removed 0 bases at V and 5 bases at J, with 14 bases between. The germline V gene encodes CDR1 SGHRS and CDR2 YFSETQ. The CDR3 spans 15 residues. CDR3 sequence reads: CASSLGPEGGTEAFF. The CDR3 DNA reads as TGCGCCAGCAGCTTGGGCCCTGAGGGGGGGACTGAAGCTTTCTTT.

DNA for the CDR3: TGTGCCAAAGCATCGGGACAGGGGCTCTTGGACACCATATATTTT. Translating it yields CAKASGQGLLDTIYF. J is TRBJ1-3 and V is TRBV5-6, with TRBD1 matching 10 bases. This CDR3 comprises 15 residues. V gave up 9 bases and J gave up 8 bases; unmatched junction bases: 14. Germline V gene sequence: CDR1 SGHDT, CDR2 YYEEEE.

The V and J genes are TRBV4-3 and TRBJ2-7; perhaps TRBD2 as D (6 bases). The CDR3 contains 18 residues. CDR1 is LGHNA, CDR2 YSLEER, per germline. The V end lost 3 bases, the J end lost 6 bases, and 27 bases lay between the germline ends. Written as DNA, the CDR3 is TGCGCCAGCAGCCAGGAATCTCTCGGCGGGACTCTATTTGTCGAGCAGTACTTC. It specifies CASSQESLGGTLFVEQYF.

This chain joins TRBV25-1 and TRBJ1-2, with 8 bases matching TRBD1. The CDR3 spans 15 residues. The J segment lost 6 bases and the V segment lost 6 bases, leaving 12 bases of the junction unmatched. The germline CDR1 and CDR2 sequences are MGHDK and SYGVNS. The CDR3 here is CASRGSTGQAHGYTF. CDR3 DNA: TGTGCCAGCAGGGGATCGACGGGACAGGCCCATGGCTACACCTTC.

The CDR3 DNA reads as TGTGCCAGCAGCTTAGATCGGGGAAACACCATATATTTT. Translating it yields CASSLDRGNTIYF. The rearrangement links TRBV7-3 to TRBJ1-3; no definite D call. Trimming took 2 bases from V and 4 from J, leaving 6 bases between them. The CDR3 is 13 residues long. The germline CDR1 and CDR2 sequences are SGHTA and FQGTGA.